Listed below are T cell receptor beta chains from one sample, sequenced in a study of identical twins. One entry per CDR3 protein, called by TCRdb with MiXCR from the 5' RACE reads. The profile shows 600,000 to 850,000 distinct CDR3 sequences, 15% to 20% of them singletons. This sample was shared with a second study, whose subject was T cells expressing NK-cell markers.

The material sequenced was PBMCs. These receptors originate from a woman aged 18-29 years in good health. The CDR3 runs from the conserved cysteine through the conserved F or W. Fields, in order: CDR3 protein, J gene, D gene, V gene. The D gene is left open where the match is weak.

CDR3 protein: CASSSYRVSSYEQYF
J gene: TRBJ2-7
D gene: NA
V gene: TRBV5-6

CDR3 protein: CASSEYHRNEQFF
J gene: TRBJ2-1
D gene: NA
V gene: TRBV25-1

CDR3 protein: CSVRQSGGQYEQYF
J gene: TRBJ2-7
D gene: TRBD2
V gene: TRBV29-1

CDR3 protein: CASSPPGAYEQYF
J gene: TRBJ2-7
D gene: NA
V gene: TRBV9

CDR3 protein: CASSGRHITEAFF
J gene: TRBJ1-1
D gene: NA
V gene: TRBV6-6

CDR3 protein: CSARSHGEQSYGYTF
J gene: TRBJ1-2
D gene: NA
V gene: TRBV20-1

CDR3 protein: CASSLEGVEQFF
J gene: TRBJ2-1
D gene: NA
V gene: TRBV5-5

CDR3 protein: CSARARRINEKLFF
J gene: TRBJ1-4
D gene: NA
V gene: TRBV20-1

CDR3 protein: CSASSGGAFEQYF
J gene: TRBJ2-7
D gene: NA
V gene: TRBV20-1

CDR3 protein: CASSLEGTRSHEQYF
J gene: TRBJ2-7
D gene: TRBD2
V gene: TRBV5-5

CDR3 protein: CASSLEDREGYTF
J gene: TRBJ1-2
D gene: NA
V gene: TRBV7-9

CDR3 protein: CASSYSTGYYGYTF
J gene: TRBJ1-2
D gene: TRBD1
V gene: TRBV6-5

CDR3 protein: CSVEDGTGAGYNEQFF
J gene: TRBJ2-1
D gene: NA
V gene: TRBV29-1

CDR3 protein: CASSRTGGGSYEQYF
J gene: TRBJ2-7
D gene: NA
V gene: TRBV9

CDR3 protein: CASSSGLSGYTF
J gene: TRBJ1-2
D gene: NA
V gene: TRBV7-9

CDR3 protein: CASSQGQGARSIQYF
J gene: TRBJ2-4
D gene: TRBD1
V gene: TRBV4-3

CDR3 protein: CASSPSKGNQPQHF
J gene: TRBJ1-5
D gene: NA
V gene: TRBV28

CDR3 protein: CASRRGTGYYEQYF
J gene: TRBJ2-7
D gene: TRBD1
V gene: TRBV27

CDR3 protein: CASRLPWAETVAKTLINEKLFF
J gene: TRBJ1-4
D gene: NA
V gene: TRBV12-2

CDR3 protein: CASSPPTGAVTDTQYF
J gene: TRBJ2-3
D gene: TRBD1
V gene: TRBV18

CDR3 protein: CAAKGVGGEAFF
J gene: TRBJ1-1
D gene: NA
V gene: TRBV10-3

CDR3 protein: CSARGGRIYEQYF
J gene: TRBJ2-7
D gene: TRBD2
V gene: TRBV20-1

CDR3 protein: CASSVGLNNEQFF
J gene: TRBJ2-1
D gene: NA
V gene: TRBV5-1

CDR3 protein: CASSLGLADIYNEQFF
J gene: TRBJ2-1
D gene: TRBD2
V gene: TRBV5-8

CDR3 protein: CATSSQGAPTDTQYF
J gene: TRBJ2-3
D gene: TRBD1
V gene: TRBV15

CDR3 protein: CASSSSGGSPDTQYF
J gene: TRBJ2-3
D gene: TRBD1
V gene: TRBV7-2

CDR3 protein: CASSPQGRTTEAFF
J gene: TRBJ1-1
D gene: NA
V gene: TRBV6-2/TRBV6-3

CDR3 protein: CASSYRGEQYF
J gene: TRBJ2-7
D gene: NA
V gene: TRBV6-5

CDR3 protein: CSASSNSYEQYF
J gene: TRBJ2-7
D gene: NA
V gene: TRBV20-1

CDR3 protein: CASSYDLGAGYGDTQYF
J gene: TRBJ2-3
D gene: NA
V gene: TRBV6-2/TRBV6-3

CDR3 protein: CASSYRQETQYF
J gene: TRBJ2-5
D gene: NA
V gene: TRBV6-6

CDR3 protein: CATHRDSNQPQHF
J gene: TRBJ1-5
D gene: NA
V gene: TRBV10-3

CDR3 protein: CAASSVGRFGYEQYF
J gene: TRBJ2-7
D gene: NA
V gene: TRBV10-3

CDR3 protein: CASSRILAASYEQYF
J gene: TRBJ2-7
D gene: TRBD2
V gene: TRBV27

CDR3 protein: CASSYGAGNTEAFF
J gene: TRBJ1-1
D gene: NA
V gene: TRBV6-5

CDR3 protein: CASSSGASKYYEQYF
J gene: TRBJ2-7
D gene: NA
V gene: TRBV7-9

CDR3 protein: CASSLGVIQETQYF
J gene: TRBJ2-5
D gene: NA
V gene: TRBV5-8

CDR3 protein: CSATDLRTEAFF
J gene: TRBJ1-1
D gene: NA
V gene: TRBV20-1

CDR3 protein: CASTEGQQETQYF
J gene: TRBJ2-5
D gene: NA
V gene: TRBV12-3/TRBV12-4

CDR3 protein: CASSLLLENTEAFF
J gene: TRBJ1-1
D gene: NA
V gene: TRBV5-1

CDR3 protein: CASSSAGTIPSYEQYF
J gene: TRBJ2-7
D gene: TRBD2
V gene: TRBV7-2

CDR3 protein: CASSLLPRREGDEQFF
J gene: TRBJ2-1
D gene: TRBD2
V gene: TRBV4-3

CDR3 protein: CASSLWPYEQYF
J gene: TRBJ2-7
D gene: NA
V gene: TRBV11-2

CDR3 protein: CASSARTSYEQYF
J gene: TRBJ2-7
D gene: NA
V gene: TRBV7-9

CDR3 protein: CSARAIGRYYEQYF
J gene: TRBJ2-7
D gene: NA
V gene: TRBV20-1